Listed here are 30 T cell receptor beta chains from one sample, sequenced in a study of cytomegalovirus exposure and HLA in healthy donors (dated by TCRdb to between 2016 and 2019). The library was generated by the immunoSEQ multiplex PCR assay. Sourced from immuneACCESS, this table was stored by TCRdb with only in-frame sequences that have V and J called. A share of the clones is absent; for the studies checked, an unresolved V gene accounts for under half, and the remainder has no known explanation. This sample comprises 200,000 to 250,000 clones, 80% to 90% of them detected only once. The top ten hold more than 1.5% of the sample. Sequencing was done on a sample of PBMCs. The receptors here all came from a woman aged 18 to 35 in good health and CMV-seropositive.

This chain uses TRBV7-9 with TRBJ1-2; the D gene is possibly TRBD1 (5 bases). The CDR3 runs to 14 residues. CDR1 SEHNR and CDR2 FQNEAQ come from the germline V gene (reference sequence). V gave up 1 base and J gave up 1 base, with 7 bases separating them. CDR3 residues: CASSLVGVNYGYTF. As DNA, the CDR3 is TGTGCCAGCAGCTTAGTAGGGGTTAACTATGGCTACACCTTC. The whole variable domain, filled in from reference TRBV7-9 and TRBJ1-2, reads DTGVSQNPRHKITKRGQNVTFRCDPISEHNRLYWYRQTLGQGPEFLTYFQNEAQLEKSRLLSDRFSAERPKGSFSTLEIQRTEQGDSAMYLCASSLVGVNYGYTFGSGTRLTVV.

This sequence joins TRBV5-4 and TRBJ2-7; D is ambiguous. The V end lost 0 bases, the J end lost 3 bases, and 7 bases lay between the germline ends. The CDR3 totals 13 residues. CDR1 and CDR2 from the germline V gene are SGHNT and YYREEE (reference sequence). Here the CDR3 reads CASSLELNYEQYF. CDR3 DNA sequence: TGTGCCAGCAGCTTGGAGCTGAACTACGAGCAGTACTTC.

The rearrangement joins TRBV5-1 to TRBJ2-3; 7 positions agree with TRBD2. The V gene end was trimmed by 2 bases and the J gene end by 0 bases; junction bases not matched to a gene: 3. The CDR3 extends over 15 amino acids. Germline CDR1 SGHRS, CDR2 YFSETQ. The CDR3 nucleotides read TGCGCCAGCAGCTTTAGCGGGCAGAGCACAGATACGCAGTATTTT. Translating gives CASSFSGQSTDTQYF.

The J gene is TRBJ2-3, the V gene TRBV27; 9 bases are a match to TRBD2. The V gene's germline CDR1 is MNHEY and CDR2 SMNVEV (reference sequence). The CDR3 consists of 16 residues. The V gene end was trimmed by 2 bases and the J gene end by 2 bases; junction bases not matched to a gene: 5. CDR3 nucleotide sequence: TGTGCCAGCAGTTTACTGGCTAGCGGGACCACAGATACGCAGTATTTT. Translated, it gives CASSLLASGTTDTQYF.

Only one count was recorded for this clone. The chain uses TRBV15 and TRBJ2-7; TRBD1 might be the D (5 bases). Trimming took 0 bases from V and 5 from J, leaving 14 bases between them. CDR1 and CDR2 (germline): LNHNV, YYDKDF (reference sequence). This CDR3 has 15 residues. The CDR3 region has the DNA TGTGCCACCAGCAGAGATCAGGGTTCGTCCAACGAGCAGTACTTC. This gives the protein CATSRDQGSSNEQYF.

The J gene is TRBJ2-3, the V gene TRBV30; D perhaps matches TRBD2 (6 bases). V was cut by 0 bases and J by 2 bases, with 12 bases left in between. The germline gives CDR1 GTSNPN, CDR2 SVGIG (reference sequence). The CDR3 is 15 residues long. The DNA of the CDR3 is TGTGCCTGGAGTGTGGGTAGCGGAAACACAGATACGCAGTATTTT. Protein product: CAWSVGSGNTDTQYF.

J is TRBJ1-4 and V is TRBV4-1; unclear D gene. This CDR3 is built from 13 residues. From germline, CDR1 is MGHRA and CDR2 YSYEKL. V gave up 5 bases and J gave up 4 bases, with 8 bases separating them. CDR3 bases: TGCGCCAGCAGCTTTGTCGGTAATGAAAAACTGTTTTTT. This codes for CASSFVGNEKLFF.

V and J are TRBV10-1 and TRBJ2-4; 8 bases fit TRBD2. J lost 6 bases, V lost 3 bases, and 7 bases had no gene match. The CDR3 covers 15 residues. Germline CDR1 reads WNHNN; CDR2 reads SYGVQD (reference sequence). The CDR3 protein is CASSEVTGGANIQYF. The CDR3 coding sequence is TGCGCCAGCAGTGAAGTTACGGGAGGGGCAAACATTCAGTACTTC.

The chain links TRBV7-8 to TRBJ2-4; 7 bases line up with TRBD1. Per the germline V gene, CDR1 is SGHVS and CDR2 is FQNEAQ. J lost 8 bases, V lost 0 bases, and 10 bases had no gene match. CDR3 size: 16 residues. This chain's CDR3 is CASSLATGLWGDIQYF. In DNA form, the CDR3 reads TGTGCCAGCAGCTTAGCGACAGGGCTCTGGGGAGACATTCAGTACTTC.

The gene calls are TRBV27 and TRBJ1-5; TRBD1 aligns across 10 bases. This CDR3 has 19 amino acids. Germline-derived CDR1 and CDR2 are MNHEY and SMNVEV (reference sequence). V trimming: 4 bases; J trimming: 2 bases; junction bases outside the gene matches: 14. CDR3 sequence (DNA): TGTGCCAGCAGTTCCCGGGACAGGGGTTTGTGGAAAGGCAATCAGCCCCAGCATTTT. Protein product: CASSSRDRGLWKGNQPQHF.

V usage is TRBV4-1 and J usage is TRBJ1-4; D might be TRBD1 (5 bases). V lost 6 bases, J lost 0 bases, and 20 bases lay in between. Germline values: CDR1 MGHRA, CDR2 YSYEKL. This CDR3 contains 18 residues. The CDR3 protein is CASSARTYYDPTNEKLFF. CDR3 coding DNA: TGCGCCAGCAGTGCAAGGACATACTATGATCCAACTAATGAAAAACTGTTTTTT.

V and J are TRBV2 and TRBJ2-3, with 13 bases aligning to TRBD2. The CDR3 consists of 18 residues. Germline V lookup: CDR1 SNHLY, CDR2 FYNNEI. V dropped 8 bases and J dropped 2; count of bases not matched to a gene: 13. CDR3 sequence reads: CASFSSGGLAGYTDTQYF. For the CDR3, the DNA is TGTGCCAGCTTCTCAAGCGGGGGACTAGCGGGATACACAGATACGCAGTATTTT.

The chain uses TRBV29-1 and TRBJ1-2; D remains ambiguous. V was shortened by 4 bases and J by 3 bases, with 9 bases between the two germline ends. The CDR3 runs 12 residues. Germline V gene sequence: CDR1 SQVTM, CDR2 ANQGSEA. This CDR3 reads CSVASSDYGYTF. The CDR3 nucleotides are TGCAGCGTTGCGAGTTCGGACTATGGCTACACCTTC.

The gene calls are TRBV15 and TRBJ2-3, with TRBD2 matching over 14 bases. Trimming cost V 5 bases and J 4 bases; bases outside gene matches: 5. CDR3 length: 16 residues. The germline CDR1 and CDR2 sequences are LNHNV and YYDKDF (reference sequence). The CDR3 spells CATSSGTSGSSDTQYF. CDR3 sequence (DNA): TGTGCCACCAGCTCCGGGACTAGCGGGAGTTCAGATACGCAGTATTTT.

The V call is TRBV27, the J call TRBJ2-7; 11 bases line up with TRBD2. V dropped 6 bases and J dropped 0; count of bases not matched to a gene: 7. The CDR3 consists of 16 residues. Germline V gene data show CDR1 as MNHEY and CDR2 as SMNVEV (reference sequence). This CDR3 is CASRPGLAGLSYEQYF. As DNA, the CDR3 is TGTGCCAGCAGACCCGGACTAGCGGGCCTCTCCTACGAGCAGTACTTC.

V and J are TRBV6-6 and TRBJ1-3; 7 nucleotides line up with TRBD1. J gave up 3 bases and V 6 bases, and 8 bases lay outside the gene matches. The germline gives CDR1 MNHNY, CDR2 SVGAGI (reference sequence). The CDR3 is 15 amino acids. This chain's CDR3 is CASRPGGGSGNTIYF. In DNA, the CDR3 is TGTGCCAGCAGGCCAGGGGGAGGTAGTGGAAACACCATATATTTT.

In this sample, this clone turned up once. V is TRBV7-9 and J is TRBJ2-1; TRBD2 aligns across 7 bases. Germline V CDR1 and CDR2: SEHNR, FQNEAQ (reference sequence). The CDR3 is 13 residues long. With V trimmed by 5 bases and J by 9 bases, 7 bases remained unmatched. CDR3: CASSNRLAAEQFF. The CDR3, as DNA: TGTGCCAGCAGCAATAGACTAGCCGCTGAGCAGTTCTTC.

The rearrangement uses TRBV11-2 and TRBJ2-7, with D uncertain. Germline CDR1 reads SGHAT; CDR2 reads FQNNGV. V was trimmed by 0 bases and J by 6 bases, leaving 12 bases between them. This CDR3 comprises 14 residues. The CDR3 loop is CASSLESTVGEQYF. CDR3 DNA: TGTGCCAGCAGCTTAGAGAGTACAGTTGGCGAGCAGTACTTC.

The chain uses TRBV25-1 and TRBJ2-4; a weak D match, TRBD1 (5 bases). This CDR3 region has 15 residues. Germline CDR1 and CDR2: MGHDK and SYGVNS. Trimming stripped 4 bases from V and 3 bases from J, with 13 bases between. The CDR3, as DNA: TGTGCCAGCAGTGGCAGGGATGAGGACAAAAACATTCAGTACTTC. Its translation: CASSGRDEDKNIQYF.

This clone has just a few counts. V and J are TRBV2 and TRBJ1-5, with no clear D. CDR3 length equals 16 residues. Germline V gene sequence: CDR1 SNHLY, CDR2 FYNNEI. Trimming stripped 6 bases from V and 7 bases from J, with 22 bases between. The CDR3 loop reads CASRPSLVGAGQPQHF. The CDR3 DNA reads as TGTGCCAGCAGACCCTCGCTCGTGGGAGCCGGACAGCCCCAGCATTTT.

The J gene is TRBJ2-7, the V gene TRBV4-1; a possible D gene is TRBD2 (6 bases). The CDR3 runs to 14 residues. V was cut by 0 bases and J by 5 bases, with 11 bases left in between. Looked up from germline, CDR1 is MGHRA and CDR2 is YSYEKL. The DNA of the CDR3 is TGCGCCAGCAGCCAAGAAGTGGTAGCGGACGAGCAGTACTTC. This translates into CASSQEVVADEQYF.

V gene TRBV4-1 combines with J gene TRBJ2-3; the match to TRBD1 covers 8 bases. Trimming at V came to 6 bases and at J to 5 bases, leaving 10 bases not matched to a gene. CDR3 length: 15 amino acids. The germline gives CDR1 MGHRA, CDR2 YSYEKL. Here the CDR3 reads CASRKTQGAEDTQYF. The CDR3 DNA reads TGCGCCAGCAGGAAGACGCAGGGGGCTGAAGATACGCAGTATTTT.

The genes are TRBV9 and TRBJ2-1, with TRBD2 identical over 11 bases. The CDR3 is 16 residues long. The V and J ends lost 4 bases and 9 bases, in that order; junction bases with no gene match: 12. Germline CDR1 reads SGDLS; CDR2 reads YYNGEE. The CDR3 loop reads CASSPGGASGRPEQFF. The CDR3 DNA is TGTGCCAGCAGCCCGGGGGGGGCTAGCGGGAGGCCTGAGCAGTTCTTC.

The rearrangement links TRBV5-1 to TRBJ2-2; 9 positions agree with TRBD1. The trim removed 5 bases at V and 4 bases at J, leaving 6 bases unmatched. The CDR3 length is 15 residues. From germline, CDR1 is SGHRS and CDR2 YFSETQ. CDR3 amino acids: CASSSRDRATGELFF. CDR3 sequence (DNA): TGCGCCAGCAGTTCCCGGGACAGGGCCACCGGGGAGCTGTTTTTT.

The CDR3 loop is CASTPSYGQKETQYF. CDR3 nucleotides: TGTGCCAGCACCCCATCTTACGGACAGAAAGAGACCCAGTACTTC. This chain joins TRBV7-9 and TRBJ2-5; a weak D match, TRBD1 (6 bases). CDR3 length: 15 residues. Germline V gene sequence: CDR1 SEHNR, CDR2 FQNEAQ (reference sequence). V lost 7 bases and J 3 bases, leaving 18 bases between the germline ends.

CDR3 nucleotides: TGTGCCTGGAGTCTGGACAGGGGATCTTTCCAAGAGACCCAGTACTTC. Translating gives CAWSLDRGSFQETQYF. V is TRBV30 and J is TRBJ2-5, with TRBD1 identical over 9 bases. V lost 2 bases, J lost 1 base, and 8 bases stayed unmatched. The CDR3 totals 16 residues. Germline lookup yields CDR1 GTSNPN and CDR2 SVGIG (reference sequence).

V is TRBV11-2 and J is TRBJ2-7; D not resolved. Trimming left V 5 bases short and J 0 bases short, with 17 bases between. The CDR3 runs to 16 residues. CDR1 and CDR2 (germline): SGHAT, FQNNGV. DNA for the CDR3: TGTGCCAGCAGCGAACAATATCTGCCTCCCTCCTACGAGCAGTACTTC. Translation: CASSEQYLPPSYEQYF.

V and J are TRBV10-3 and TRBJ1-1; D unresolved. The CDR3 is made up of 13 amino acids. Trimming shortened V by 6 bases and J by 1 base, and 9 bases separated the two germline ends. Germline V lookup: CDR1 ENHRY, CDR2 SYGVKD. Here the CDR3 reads CAIRGLGNTEAFF. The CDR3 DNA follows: TGTGCCATCAGGGGCCTTGGGAACACTGAAGCTTTCTTT.

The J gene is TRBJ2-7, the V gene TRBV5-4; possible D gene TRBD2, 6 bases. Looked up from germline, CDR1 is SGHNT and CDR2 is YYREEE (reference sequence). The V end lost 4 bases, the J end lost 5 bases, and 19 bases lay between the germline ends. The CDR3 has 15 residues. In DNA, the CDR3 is TGTGCCAGCAGCCGCCTAGGAGGGCGTGCAGACGAGCAGTACTTC. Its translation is CASSRLGGRADEQYF. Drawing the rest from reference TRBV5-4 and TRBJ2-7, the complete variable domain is ETGVTQSPTHLIKTRGQQVTLRCSSQSGHNTVSWYQQALGQGPQFIFQYYREEENGRGNFPPRFSGLQFPNYSSELNVNALELDDSALYLCASSRLGGRADEQYFGPGTRLTVT.

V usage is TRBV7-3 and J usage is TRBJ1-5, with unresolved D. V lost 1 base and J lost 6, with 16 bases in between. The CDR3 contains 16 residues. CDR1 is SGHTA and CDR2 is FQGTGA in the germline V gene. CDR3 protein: CASSLIVRRGLQPQHF. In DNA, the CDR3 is TGTGCCAGCAGCTTAATCGTCAGGCGGGGTCTTCAGCCCCAGCATTTT.